These T cell receptor beta chains were read from a single sample in a study of CD8 T cells in ankylosing spondylitis. TCRdb recomputed calls from the 5' RACE reads with MiXCR, one row per CDR3 protein. Counted here are about 500,000 distinct CDR3 sequences, roughly 13% occurring once; the ten biggest clones make up around 7%. The sequenced material came from blood, either unsorted or a sorted T cell fraction (not recorded which). All receptors come from a male donor with ankylosing spondylitis. CDR3s include the opening cysteine and the closing phenylalanine or tryptophan. The order of the fields is CDR3 length, J gene, clone size, V gene, D gene, CDR3 DNA, CDR3 protein. A D gene is named only where the DNA matches it firmly. Some rows mark clone size as missing; the rest say once, few, many or name a class of expanded clone.

CDR3 length: 13
J gene: TRBJ1-3
clone size: .
V gene: TRBV5-1
D gene: .
CDR3 DNA: TGCGCCAGCAGCATCGGGGATGGAAACACCATATATTTT
CDR3 protein: CASSIGDGNTIYF

CDR3 length: 16
J gene: TRBJ2-3
clone size: .
V gene: TRBV11-2
D gene: TRBD2
CDR3 DNA: TGTGCCAGCAGATCAACTAGCGACGGGTTCCAAGATACGCAGTATTTT
CDR3 protein: CASRSTSDGFQDTQYF

CDR3 length: 12
J gene: TRBJ1-1
clone size: few
V gene: TRBV10-3
D gene: .
CDR3 DNA: TGTGCCATCAGTGCAGGAACCACTGAAGCTTTCTTT
CDR3 protein: CAISAGTTEAFF

CDR3 length: 10
J gene: TRBJ2-7
clone size: .
V gene: TRBV30
D gene: .
CDR3 DNA: TGTGCCTGGAGTGTAGATGCGGTGTACTTC
CDR3 protein: CAWSVDAVYF

CDR3 length: 14
J gene: TRBJ2-1
clone size: few
V gene: TRBV5-5
D gene: TRBD1
CDR3 DNA: TGTGCCAGCAGCCTGGCTGACAGGGGTCATGAGCAGTTCTTC
CDR3 protein: CASSLADRGHEQFF

CDR3 length: 15
J gene: TRBJ1-6
clone size: .
V gene: TRBV10-3
D gene: .
CDR3 DNA: TGTGCCATCAGTGAGGGTCCGGGGGTGGATTCACCCCTCCACTTT
CDR3 protein: CAISEGPGVDSPLHF

CDR3 length: 15
J gene: TRBJ2-1
clone size: few
V gene: TRBV29-1
D gene: .
CDR3 DNA: TGCAGCGTTGTGGGCGGGTTCTTCTCCTACAATGAGCAGTTCTTC
CDR3 protein: CSVVGGFFSYNEQFF

CDR3 length: 20
J gene: TRBJ2-6
clone size: few
V gene: TRBV15
D gene: TRBD1
CDR3 DNA: TGTGCCACCAGCAGAGATGGACGGGACAGGGTCCGCTCTGGGGCCAACGTCCTGACTTTC
CDR3 protein: CATSRDGRDRVRSGANVLTF

CDR3 length: 17
J gene: TRBJ2-3
clone size: few
V gene: TRBV4-2
D gene: TRBD2
CDR3 DNA: TGTGCCAGCAGCCAGGGACTAGCGGCCCACCAGGCAGATACGCAGTATTTT
CDR3 protein: CASSQGLAAHQADTQYF

CDR3 length: 19
J gene: TRBJ2-4
clone size: .
V gene: TRBV20-1
D gene: TRBD1
CDR3 DNA: TGCAGTGCCGAGAAGGAGACAGGGGGTCGGGGATTTGGCAAAAACATTCAGTACTTC
CDR3 protein: CSAEKETGGRGFGKNIQYF

CDR3 length: 15
J gene: TRBJ1-6
clone size: many
V gene: TRBV4-2
D gene: TRBD1
CDR3 DNA: TGTGCCAGCAGTCAGGACAGGGGGCAGAATTCACCCCTCCACTTT
CDR3 protein: CASSQDRGQNSPLHF

CDR3 length: 13
J gene: TRBJ2-3
clone size: few
V gene: TRBV4-1
D gene: .
CDR3 DNA: TGCGCCAGCAGCTCGAGGAGCGGAAATACGCAGTATTTT
CDR3 protein: CASSSRSGNTQYF

CDR3 length: 15
J gene: TRBJ2-6
clone size: many
V gene: TRBV6-5
D gene: .
CDR3 DNA: TGTGCCAGCAGTTACGGGGGATCTGGGGCCAACGTCCTGACTTTC
CDR3 protein: CASSYGGSGANVLTF

CDR3 length: 15
J gene: TRBJ2-3
clone size: .
V gene: TRBV10-1
D gene: .
CDR3 DNA: TGCGCCAGCAGTGAGGATGATAGGGTCACAGATACGCAGTATTTT
CDR3 protein: CASSEDDRVTDTQYF

CDR3 length: 13
J gene: TRBJ2-1
clone size: few
V gene: TRBV15
D gene: .
CDR3 DNA: TGTGCCACCAGCGGGCCCGGGAGTGATGAGCAGTTCTTC
CDR3 protein: CATSGPGSDEQFF

CDR3 length: 15
J gene: TRBJ2-3
clone size: few
V gene: TRBV29-1
D gene: TRBD1
CDR3 DNA: TGCAGCGTTGAAAGAGGGACAGGGAGCACAGATACGCAGTATTTT
CDR3 protein: CSVERGTGSTDTQYF

CDR3 length: 13
J gene: TRBJ2-5
clone size: few
V gene: TRBV2
D gene: .
CDR3 DNA: TGTGCCGGAAATTTACTGATCCAAGAGACCCAGTACTTC
CDR3 protein: CAGNLLIQETQYF

CDR3 length: 14
J gene: TRBJ2-7
clone size: few
V gene: TRBV20-1
D gene: .
CDR3 DNA: TGCAGTGCTAGAGATCCGACTACTTTTTACGAGCAGTACTTC
CDR3 protein: CSARDPTTFYEQYF

CDR3 length: 18
J gene: TRBJ2-2
clone size: once
V gene: TRBV23-1
D gene: .
CDR3 DNA: TGCGCCAGCAGCCCCAGAGACACAAGGAAGATGGACACCGGGGAGCTGTTTTTT
CDR3 protein: CASSPRDTRKMDTGELFF

CDR3 length: 13
J gene: TRBJ1-2
clone size: .
V gene: TRBV5-6
D gene: .
CDR3 DNA: TGTGCCAGCGGCCCCGACATCTACTATGGCTACACCTTC
CDR3 protein: CASGPDIYYGYTF

CDR3 length: 13
J gene: TRBJ1-1
clone size: few
V gene: TRBV10-2
D gene: .
CDR3 DNA: TGCGCCAGCAGTGAGTCGTGGCTATCTGAAGCTTTCTTT
CDR3 protein: CASSESWLSEAFF

CDR3 length: 14
J gene: TRBJ2-5
clone size: .
V gene: TRBV27
D gene: .
CDR3 DNA: TGTGCCAGCAGTTTGGAGAGTGGGCAAGAGACCCAGTACTTC
CDR3 protein: CASSLESGQETQYF

CDR3 length: 15
J gene: TRBJ1-3
clone size: .
V gene: TRBV30
D gene: .
CDR3 DNA: TGTGCCTGGATGTTGGCAGGTTTCTCTGGAAACACCATATATTTT
CDR3 protein: CAWMLAGFSGNTIYF

CDR3 length: 16
J gene: TRBJ1-6
clone size: many
V gene: TRBV11-2
D gene: TRBD1
CDR3 DNA: TGTGCCAGCAGCCCCTGGACAGGGCGAATTAATTCACCCCTCCACTTT
CDR3 protein: CASSPWTGRINSPLHF

CDR3 length: 15
J gene: TRBJ2-5
clone size: few
V gene: TRBV14
D gene: .
CDR3 DNA: TGTGCCAGCAGCCCCCCGGGGTTACAGCAGGAGACCCAGTACTTC
CDR3 protein: CASSPPGLQQETQYF

CDR3 length: 15
J gene: TRBJ1-3
clone size: many
V gene: TRBV5-1
D gene: .
CDR3 DNA: TGCGCCAGCAGCTTGGGGCCGCAGAGGGGAAACACCATATATTTT
CDR3 protein: CASSLGPQRGNTIYF

CDR3 length: 15
J gene: TRBJ2-4
clone size: .
V gene: TRBV4-2
D gene: .
CDR3 DNA: TGTGCCAGCAGCCAAGACCCAGGGGTCGAAAACATTCAGTACTTC
CDR3 protein: CASSQDPGVENIQYF

CDR3 length: 12
J gene: TRBJ1-1
clone size: few
V gene: TRBV3-1
D gene: .
CDR3 DNA: TGTGCCAGCAGCCAGAGATTTGCTGAAGCTTTCTTT
CDR3 protein: CASSQRFAEAFF

CDR3 length: 16
J gene: TRBJ2-5
clone size: once
V gene: TRBV14
D gene: .
CDR3 DNA: TGTGCCAGCAGCCAAGAGGGCGCAGGGTGGAAAGAGACCCAGTACTTC
CDR3 protein: CASSQEGAGWKETQYF

CDR3 length: 12
J gene: TRBJ2-7
clone size: few
V gene: TRBV3-1
D gene: TRBD1
CDR3 DNA: TGTGCCAGCAGCCGGACAGGGCACGAGCAGTACTTC
CDR3 protein: CASSRTGHEQYF

CDR3 length: 12
J gene: TRBJ2-1
clone size: .
V gene: TRBV20-1
D gene: .
CDR3 DNA: TGCAGTGCAGAAACACAGGACAATGAGCAGTTCTTC
CDR3 protein: CSAETQDNEQFF

CDR3 length: 13
J gene: TRBJ2-4
clone size: many
V gene: TRBV20-1
D gene: .
CDR3 DNA: TGCAGTGCTAGAGTGGCGGGTTGGAACATTCAGTACTTC
CDR3 protein: CSARVAGWNIQYF

CDR3 length: 16
J gene: TRBJ2-1
clone size: .
V gene: TRBV24-1
D gene: TRBD1
CDR3 DNA: TGTGCCACCAGTGATATATCCGGGACAGGGATCAATGAGCAGTTCTTC
CDR3 protein: CATSDISGTGINEQFF

CDR3 length: 15
J gene: TRBJ2-3
clone size: many
V gene: TRBV5-1
D gene: .
CDR3 DNA: TGCGCCAGCAGCTTGGACTCAGGGCTTACAGATACGCAGTATTTT
CDR3 protein: CASSLDSGLTDTQYF

CDR3 length: 17
J gene: TRBJ1-2
clone size: many
V gene: TRBV15
D gene: .
CDR3 DNA: TGTGCCACCAGCCCCCGGGGAGGTTCCATCCTAGACTATGGCTACACCTTC
CDR3 protein: CATSPRGGSILDYGYTF

CDR3 length: 16
J gene: TRBJ2-7
clone size: .
V gene: TRBV25-1
D gene: .
CDR3 DNA: TGTGCCAGCAGTGAATATAGGCGGGCATCAGCTTACGAGCAGTACTTC
CDR3 protein: CASSEYRRASAYEQYF

CDR3 length: 16
J gene: TRBJ2-3
clone size: many
V gene: TRBV7-2
D gene: TRBD2
CDR3 DNA: TGTGCCAGCAGCAAACTAGCGGGGGTTAGCACAGATACGCAGTATTTT
CDR3 protein: CASSKLAGVSTDTQYF

CDR3 length: 12
J gene: TRBJ2-5
clone size: .
V gene: TRBV24-1
D gene: .
CDR3 DNA: TGTGCCACCAGTGATAGGCGGGAGACCCAGTACTTC
CDR3 protein: CATSDRRETQYF

CDR3 length: 13
J gene: TRBJ1-1
clone size: few
V gene: TRBV12-5
D gene: .
CDR3 DNA: TGTGCTAGTGGTTTGGGCAGGGCTGATGAAGCTTTCTTT
CDR3 protein: CASGLGRADEAFF

CDR3 length: 11
J gene: TRBJ2-1
clone size: .
V gene: TRBV11-2
D gene: .
CDR3 DNA: TGTGCCAGCAGCTTAAAAGTGGAACAGTTCTTC
CDR3 protein: CASSLKVEQFF

CDR3 length: 14
J gene: TRBJ1-5
clone size: .
V gene: TRBV5-1
D gene: .
CDR3 DNA: TGCGCCAGCAGACCTAACAGGGAAGATCAGCCCCAGCATTTT
CDR3 protein: CASRPNREDQPQHF

CDR3 length: 15
J gene: TRBJ1-1
clone size: few
V gene: TRBV14
D gene: TRBD1
CDR3 DNA: TGTGCCAGCAGCCGGGGACAGGGCTTCAACACTGAAGCTTTCTTT
CDR3 protein: CASSRGQGFNTEAFF

CDR3 length: 14
J gene: TRBJ2-1
clone size: few
V gene: TRBV14
D gene: .
CDR3 DNA: TGTGCCAGCAGCCAAGAAGGAGTTTTCAATGAGCAGTTCTTC
CDR3 protein: CASSQEGVFNEQFF

CDR3 length: 15
J gene: TRBJ2-2
clone size: .
V gene: TRBV5-1
D gene: TRBD2
CDR3 DNA: TGCGCCAGCAGCTCCCTAGCGGGACCCACCGGGGAGCTGTTTTTT
CDR3 protein: CASSSLAGPTGELFF

CDR3 length: 15
J gene: TRBJ2-3
clone size: .
V gene: TRBV11-2
D gene: .
CDR3 DNA: TGTGCCAGTATCCGGGGGGCGGCGACCACAGATACGCAGTATTTT
CDR3 protein: CASIRGAATTDTQYF

CDR3 length: 15
J gene: TRBJ2-2
clone size: .
V gene: TRBV10-1
D gene: TRBD1
CDR3 DNA: TGCGCCAGCGCCAGGACAGGGGGGAACACCGGGGAGCTGTTTTTT
CDR3 protein: CASARTGGNTGELFF

CDR3 length: 18
J gene: TRBJ2-1
clone size: few
V gene: TRBV11-1
D gene: .
CDR3 DNA: TGTGCCAGCAGCTTAGGGAGAGGGAATGTAGGAGCCTACAATGAGCAGTTCTTC
CDR3 protein: CASSLGRGNVGAYNEQFF

CDR3 length: 18
J gene: TRBJ2-7
clone size: .
V gene: TRBV15
D gene: TRBD1
CDR3 DNA: TGTGCCACCAGCAGAGATCAGTTGGCGCGGGACAGGGTGTACGAGCAGTACTTC
CDR3 protein: CATSRDQLARDRVYEQYF

CDR3 length: 15
J gene: TRBJ1-1
clone size: .
V gene: TRBV12-5
D gene: .
CDR3 DNA: TGTGCTAGTGGGCGCGTAGTGGGCGGAGGAACTGAAGCTTTCTTT
CDR3 protein: CASGRVVGGGTEAFF

CDR3 length: 15
J gene: TRBJ2-1
clone size: many
V gene: TRBV12-3/TRBV12-4
D gene: .
CDR3 DNA: TGTGCCAGCAGTTCCCGGACCAGCTCCTACAATGAGCAGTTCTTC
CDR3 protein: CASSSRTSSYNEQFF

CDR3 length: 8
J gene: TRBJ1-1
clone size: .
V gene: TRBV9
D gene: .
CDR3 DNA: TGTGCCAGCAGCGTACATGCATTT
CDR3 protein: CASSVHAF

CDR3 length: 17
J gene: TRBJ2-1
clone size: .
V gene: TRBV7-8
D gene: TRBD2
CDR3 DNA: TGTGCCAGCAGCTTAGCGGGACTAGCGGGGGTGTACAATGAGCAGTTCTTC
CDR3 protein: CASSLAGLAGVYNEQFF

CDR3 length: 15
J gene: TRBJ1-3
clone size: .
V gene: TRBV7-2
D gene: .
CDR3 DNA: TGTGCCAGCAGCGACCCCAGGGGCGCTGGAAACACCATATATTTT
CDR3 protein: CASSDPRGAGNTIYF

CDR3 length: 10
J gene: TRBJ2-1
clone size: .
V gene: TRBV20-1
D gene: TRBD2
CDR3 DNA: TGCAGTGCACGGGAGGCCATACAGTTCTTC
CDR3 protein: CSAREAIQFF

CDR3 length: 15
J gene: TRBJ2-2
clone size: many
V gene: TRBV12-3/TRBV12-4
D gene: TRBD2
CDR3 DNA: TGTGCCAGCGTCCCGGGACTAGCGGGAACCGGGGAGCTGTTTTTT
CDR3 protein: CASVPGLAGTGELFF

CDR3 length: 21
J gene: TRBJ2-3
clone size: .
V gene: TRBV2
D gene: .
CDR3 DNA: TGTGCCAGCAGAGCCCTGACAGGGGTTAACTCCGGGACTAGCCGCACAGATACGCAGTATTTT
CDR3 protein: CASRALTGVNSGTSRTDTQYF